The source of this T cell receptor beta chain is a study of T cell responses to AZD1222 COVID-19 vaccine. Sequencing was performed with immunoSEQ multiplex PCR; in TCRdb, only in-frame clones are kept and a portion is missing. The repertoire holds roughly 51,000 clones, with roughly 90% as singletons. Timing groups of about 4 and about 12 weeks for second doses were pooled. CDR3 length equals 14 residues. Germline V gene data show CDR1 as LGHDT and CDR2 as YNNKEL (reference sequence). V trimming: 4 bases; J trimming: 2 bases; junction bases outside the gene matches: 4. This chain connects TRBV3-1 (or the pseudogene TRBV3-2) to TRBJ2-7; 8 nucleotides align to TRBD2. The receptor comes from an adult who received the AZD1222 COVID-19 vaccine. The specimen was peripheral blood, collected 28 days after the second AZD1222 dose. The CDR3 here is CASSRTSGAYEQYF. DNA for the CDR3: TGTGCCAGCAGCCGAACTAGCGGAGCCTACGAGCAGTACTTC.